The entry that follows covers one TCR beta chain sequence. Its antigen is undetermined. This specimen belongs to a study of cytomegalovirus exposure and HLA in healthy donors. The CDR3 spans 14 residues. CDR1 and CDR2 (germline): WSHSY, SAAADI. V gave up 6 bases and J gave up 11 bases; unmatched junction bases: 15. Whole-study findings and limits: Other equally common chains were less clonally expanded than HLA-associated TCR beta chains, a later analysis showed. Through in vitro validation, three CMV-associated chains were shown to be specific for CMV antigens. By a later analysis, the bulk of CMV-associated TCR beta chains appeared HLA-restricted.

Both 60 Vbeta primers and 13 Jbeta primers went into the PCR. The table came from immunoSEQ multiplex PCR; TCRdb's copy has only in-frame clones and leaves some out. The top ten hold 6.6% of the sample, which has roughly 130,000 clones, about 76% seen once. The V gene is TRBV10-2, the J gene TRBJ1-1, with 7 bases identical to TRBD1. Sequenced: PBMCs. This TCR derives from a man in his forties in good health and CMV-seropositive. The CDR3: CASSPRGGKVYAFF. CDR3 DNA sequence: TGCGCCAGCAGCCCGCGAGGGGGCAAGGTTTACGCTTTCTTT.